This T cell receptor (beta chain) was identified during a study of T cells in Graves' hyperthyroidism and ophthalmopathy. Across the whole study: It was at initial diagnosis, before any treatment, that peripheral blood was collected. General study findings and limits: Separation of ophthalmopathy from stable hyperthyroidism was achieved by a 13 V-J model. Among clonotypes expanded in thyroid above 0.001, most were also found in blood.

A note on this clonotype: Antigen: not known. Given a much more abundant clone one base away, this may be a read error.

The CDR3 is 11 amino acids. Germline V gene sequence: CDR1 SGHDN, CDR2 FVKESK. V lost 3 bases and J lost 5, with 1 base in between. Patients were excluded for uncontrolled infection, other autoimmune disease, pregnancy or lactation. It was RNA transcripts that yielded the amplified TCR beta CDR3 regions. RT-PCR in the first round (using the HTBI primer set) targeted the TCR CDR3. TCRdb fed the multiplex PCR reads into MiXCR, producing one record per CDR3 protein. The sample includes under 400,000 distinct CDR3 sequences, around 17% of them seen just once. The TCR comes from a man between 25 and 39 years old with Graves' hyperthyroidism. V is TRBV14 and J is TRBJ2-2; no definite D call. The material sequenced was blood. Here the CDR3 DNA reads TGTGCCAGCAGCCAGACCGGGGAGCTGTTTTTT. Protein product: CASSQTGELFF.